This T cell receptor (beta chain) comes out of a study of cytomegalovirus exposure and HLA in healthy donors. Germline-derived CDR1 and CDR2 are SGHTA and FQGTGA. The trim removed 6 bases at V and 3 bases at J, leaving 1 base unmatched. This CDR3 has 13 residues. Both 60 Vbeta primers and 13 Jbeta primers went into the PCR. TCRdb's copy holds only in-frame clones and misses some; the assay was immunoSEQ multiplex PCR. The sample has fewer than 250,000 clones; around 82% are singletons. The receptor was derived from a woman in her twenties or thirties in good health and CMV-seropositive. The J gene is TRBJ2-3, the V gene TRBV7-3; 9 positions match TRBD2. Sequenced: PBMCs. The CDR3 DNA reads TGTGCCAGCAGGGCGGGGGGGACAGATACGCAGTATTTT. Encoded protein: CASRAGGTDTQYF.